Shown below are 9 T cell receptor beta chains from a single sample sequenced in a study of blood T cells in healthy people across ages. The use of a sample-barcoded 5' primer and a J-beta primer mix characterized a second PCR of about 6 to 12 cycles. TCRdb reanalysed the 5' RACE reads using MiXCR and keeps one entry per CDR3 protein. The sample lists 650,000 to 800,000 distinct CDR3 sequences; around 50% were seen once. The sample taken for sequencing was blood. The source is a woman older than 75 in good health.

This clonotype was picked up many times. This chain connects TRBV27 to TRBJ2-7; TRBD2 matches at 8 bases. Germline assignment: CDR1 MNHEY and CDR2 SMNVEV (reference sequence). This CDR3 region has 16 residues. J lost 2 bases, V lost 0 bases, and 6 bases had no gene match. Written as DNA, the CDR3 is TGTGCCAGCAGTTTATCCTCGGGGACTAGAGCCTACGAGCAGTACTTC. Protein sequence: CASSLSSGTRAYEQYF.

J is TRBJ2-3 and V is TRBV7-9, with D possibly being TRBD1 (6 bases). Germline V lookup: CDR1 SEHNR, CDR2 FQNEAQ (reference sequence). The CDR3 is 15 amino acids. Trimming pared 3 bases from V and 4 bases from J, leaving 14 bases between. CDR3 DNA: TGTGCCAGCAGCTTTTCAGCAACAGGGTCAGATACGCAGTATTTT. This codes for CASSFSATGSDTQYF. The full variable domain, its missing parts supplied by reference TRBV7-9 and TRBJ2-3, is DTGVSQNPRHKITKRGQNVTFRCDPISEHNRLYWYRQTLGQGPEFLTYFQNEAQLEKSRLLSDRFSAERPKGSFSTLEIQRTEQGDSAMYLCASSFSATGSDTQYFGPGTRLTVL.

The chain uses TRBV12-3 or TRBV12-4 and TRBJ2-4; the D is unclear. CDR3 length: 13 residues. V lost 7 bases and J 0 bases, leaving 7 bases between the germline ends. The CDR3 loop reads CASNILAKNIQYF. CDR3 coding DNA: TGTGCCAGCAACATACTAGCCAAAAACATTCAGTACTTC.

The CDR3 DNA sequence: TGTGCCAGCAGCTACCGGACGGATGGGGCCAAAAACATTCAGTACTTC. This gives the protein CASSYRTDGAKNIQYF. This chain joins TRBV5-4 and TRBJ2-4; the D is unclear. The V gene lost 3 bases and the J gene lost 1 base, with 14 bases spanning the gap. In germline, CDR1 is SGHNT, CDR2 YYREEE (reference sequence). This CDR3 is 16 amino acids long. The full variable domain, its missing parts supplied by reference TRBV5-4 and TRBJ2-4, is ETGVTQSPTHLIKTRGQQVTLRCSSQSGHNTVSWYQQALGQGPQFIFQYYREEENGRGNFPPRFSGLQFPNYSSELNVNALELDDSALYLCASSYRTDGAKNIQYFGAGTRLSVL.

This rearrangement joins TRBV4-2 to TRBJ2-5, with a weak D call TRBD2 (6 bases). Germline V gives CDR1 LGHNA, CDR2 YNFKEQ. Trimming stripped 0 bases from V and 3 bases from J, with 14 bases between. The CDR3 runs 16 residues. The chain's CDR3 is CASSQEYMGLEETQYF. The DNA for the CDR3 is TGTGCCAGCAGCCAAGAATATATGGGACTGGAAGAGACCCAGTACTTC.

The chain joins TRBV4-1 to TRBJ2-2; 8 bases are a match to TRBD2. Unmatched junction bases numbered 5, after V lost 1 base and J lost 7 bases. Germline V gives CDR1 MGHRA, CDR2 YSYEKL. The CDR3 length is 15 residues. CDR3 bases: TGCGCCAGCAGCCAAGTCGGCGGGAGGCGCGGGGAGCTGTTTTTT. Protein sequence: CASSQVGGRRGELFF.

This clonotype was detected a few times. The chain couples TRBV6-5 to TRBJ2-5; D is ambiguous. The CDR3 is made up of 11 amino acids. Germline assignment: CDR1 MNHEY and CDR2 SVGAGI. Trimming pared 0 bases from V and 7 bases from J, leaving 3 bases between. For the CDR3, the DNA is TGTGCCAGCAGTTACTCGGGGACCCAGTACTTC. Its translation: CASSYSGTQYF.

This chain connects TRBV5-1 to TRBJ2-1; D not resolved. Germline V gene sequence: CDR1 SGHRS, CDR2 YFSETQ. This CDR3 spans 14 amino acids. The V end was cut by 4 bases, the J end by 5 bases, with 13 bases between. The CDR3 loop is CASSSASRHNEQFF. CDR3 bases: TGCGCCAGCAGCAGTGCAAGCCGGCACAATGAGCAGTTCTTC.

J is TRBJ2-7 and V is TRBV7-9; weak D call: TRBD2 (6 bases). This CDR3 region has 16 residues. Trimming took 1 base from V and 0 from J, leaving 13 bases between them. Germline assignment: CDR1 SEHNR and CDR2 FQNEAQ (reference sequence). The CDR3 spells CASSLGTGTYSYEQYF. The CDR3 DNA follows: TGTGCCAGCAGCTTAGGGACCGGGACTTACTCCTACGAGCAGTACTTC.